The rows below give T cell receptor beta chains drawn from one sample of a study of Ad26.COV2.S vaccination and SARS-CoV-2 variants. TCRdb's table, derived via immunoSEQ multiplex PCR, lists solely in-frame clones and lacks some. The sample lists more than 300,000 clones; about 86% were seen once. The sequencing used peripheral blood, collected in a trial of Ad26.COV2.S vaccine versus placebo. These receptors were taken from a person between 18 and 65 years old who received the Ad26.COV2.S COVID-19 vaccine or a placebo. Each CDR3 is given with its conserved first and last residue. The D gene is left open where the match is weak. Size tells how often a clone was seen (once, few, many) or the class of an expanded clone, and some rows leave it out.

J gene,CDR3 length,V gene,D gene,clone size,CDR3 DNA,CDR3 protein
TRBJ2-1,13,TRBV2,-,-,TGTGCCAGCTTGGGCCTCGGAGGCAATGAGCAGTTCTTC,CASLGLGGNEQFF
TRBJ2-5,13,TRBV19,-,-,TGTGCCAGTAGTGATGAGTTATTAGAGACCCAGTACTTC,CASSDELLETQYF
TRBJ2-7,14,TRBV28,TRBD2,-,TGTGCCAGCAGTTTAAGCGGGGGGGCCTACGAGCAGTACTTC,CASSLSGGAYEQYF
TRBJ2-2,17,TRBV7-9,TRBD2,few,TGTGCCAGCAGCTTAGTCCCTAGCGGGGGCGCCACCGGGGAGCTGTTTTTT,CASSLVPSGGATGELFF
TRBJ1-1,13,TRBV7-3,-,few,TGTGCCAGCAGCTACGGGGGGGACACTGAAGCTTTCTTT,CASSYGGDTEAFF
TRBJ1-6,17,TRBV5-8,TRBD1,-,TGTGCCAGCAGCTTGCCTGGGACAGGGCCGGGTAATTCACCCCTCCACTTT,CASSLPGTGPGNSPLHF
TRBJ2-5,16,TRBV4-1,-,-,TGCGCCAGCAGCCGCTCTCCGGGACCCCTTCAAGAGACCCAGTACTTC,CASSRSPGPLQETQYF
TRBJ1-5,15,TRBV7-9,TRBD1,-,TGTGCCAGCAGCGGGGGACAGGGGGCCGCTCAGCCCCAGCATTTT,CASSGGQGAAQPQHF
TRBJ2-2,12,TRBV7-9,-,-,TGTGCCAGCAGCCACCAGGTCGGGGAGCTGTTTTTT,CASSHQVGELFF
TRBJ2-7,12,TRBV25-1,-,-,TGTGCCAGCAGCAGACAGCACTACGAGCAGTACTTC,CASSRQHYEQYF
TRBJ1-2,14,TRBV13,TRBD1,-,TGTGCCAGCAGCCCTACCGACAGGGTGTATGGCTACACCTTC,CASSPTDRVYGYTF
TRBJ1-3,13,TRBV6-1,-,-,TGTGCCAGCAGTGAGGGGGCCAGAAACACCATATATTTT,CASSEGARNTIYF
TRBJ1-1,14,TRBV19,TRBD1,once,TGTGCCAGTAGTCAGGGGGGTTTGAACACTGAAGCTTTCTTT,CASSQGGLNTEAFF
TRBJ1-3,12,TRBV6-5,-,-,TGTGCCAGCAGTTCCAGGGGTAACACCATATATTTT,CASSSRGNTIYF
TRBJ2-2,14,TRBV19,-,-,TGTGCCAGTATCGGGACCCGCAAAAGGGGGGAGCTGTTTTTT,CASIGTRKRGELFF
TRBJ1-5,15,TRBV2,-,-,TGTGCCAGCTGCAGGGAACCGCGGGGCAATCAGCCCCAGCATTTT,CASCREPRGNQPQHF
TRBJ2-5,13,TRBV4-2,-,-,TGTGCCAGCAGCCAAGAGGGGAGGGAGACCCAGTACTTC,CASSQEGRETQYF
TRBJ2-7,16,TRBV5-1,-,-,TGCGCCAGCAGCTTTTTAGGCGGGACTCAGTCCTACGAGCAGTACTTC,CASSFLGGTQSYEQYF
TRBJ2-7,13,TRBV5-5,-,-,TGTGCCAGCAGCTTGTTTGGCTCCTACGAGCAGTACTTC,CASSLFGSYEQYF
TRBJ1-6,18,TRBV4-1,-,once,TGCGCCAGCAGCCAAGAACACCAGGGGCAAGTTTATAATTCACCCCTCCACTTT,CASSQEHQGQVYNSPLHF
TRBJ2-5,13,TRBV29-1,TRBD1,-,TGCAGCGCCACGGGACAGCGGAAAGAGACCCAGTACTTC,CSATGQRKETQYF
TRBJ1-1,13,TRBV29-1,TRBD1,-,TGCAGCGCCCACAGGGGAATGAACACTGAAGCTTTCTTT,CSAHRGMNTEAFF
TRBJ1-5,12,TRBV19,-,-,TGTGCCAGTAGTATGTGGGATCAGCCCCAGCATTTT,CASSMWDQPQHF
TRBJ2-5,12,TRBV19,-,-,TGTGCCAGTAGAAGTGGAGGAGAGACCCAGTACTTC,CASRSGGETQYF
TRBJ2-7,13,TRBV20-1,TRBD1,-,TGCAGTGCTAGTCGGACAGGGTTATACGAGCAGTACTTC,CSASRTGLYEQYF
TRBJ1-6,16,TRBV9,-,once,TGTGCCAGCAGTGTAGGGGTAGGGACGACCAATTCACCCCTCCACTTT,CASSVGVGTTNSPLHF
TRBJ2-3,19,TRBV7-2,-,-,TGTGCCAGCAGCTTAGTCCAACCTGTAGGGGCTGTGGACACAGATACGCAGTATTTT,CASSLVQPVGAVDTDTQYF
TRBJ2-3,15,TRBV6-5,TRBD2,-,TGTGCCAGCAAAAAACTAGCGGGGGGGAAGGATACGCAGTATTTT,CASKKLAGGKDTQYF
TRBJ2-1,15,TRBV24-1,-,-,TGTGCCACCAGTGATACAGGGAGGACCTACAATGAGCAGTTCTTC,CATSDTGRTYNEQFF
TRBJ2-3,12,TRBV7-2,TRBD1,-,TGTGCCAGCAGCAACAGGGGGAGTACGCAGTATTTT,CASSNRGSTQYF
TRBJ2-2,13,TRBV10-1,-,-,TGCGCCAGCAGTGATGGGGGGACCGGGGAGCTGTTTTTT,CASSDGGTGELFF
TRBJ2-4,17,TRBV7-6,-,-,TGTGCCAGCAGCTTAGTAGGAAGGGGTGACGGCAAAAACATTCAGTACTTC,CASSLVGRGDGKNIQYF
TRBJ2-7,11,TRBV3-1/TRBV3-2,-,once,TGTGCCAGCAGCCGGGGGAGGGAGCAGTACTTC,CASSRGREQYF
TRBJ1-2,13,TRBV14,-,-,TGTGCCAGCAGCCCGACGGGGCGCAGGGGCTACACCTTC,CASSPTGRRGYTF
TRBJ2-7,15,TRBV11-2,-,once,TGTGCCAGCAGCTTGAACAGGCCGGGGACCTACGAGCAGTACTTC,CASSLNRPGTYEQYF
TRBJ1-1,15,TRBV19,-,few,TGTGCCAGTTCCCAGGCAGTTCAAAGGAACACTGAAGCTTTCTTT,CASSQAVQRNTEAFF
TRBJ1-2,11,TRBV20-1,-,once,TGCAGTGCCACGGCAAACTATGGCTACACCTTC,CSATANYGYTF
TRBJ1-3,19,TRBV6-1,-,-,TGTGCCAGCAGTGAAGGTTGGTGGAGACAGGTGAAATCTGGAAACACCATATATTTT,CASSEGWWRQVKSGNTIYF
TRBJ2-3,15,TRBV3-1/TRBV3-2,-,-,TGTGCCAGCAGCCTGGGGGGCAGGGGCACAGATACGCAGTATTTT,CASSLGGRGTDTQYF
TRBJ2-1,15,TRBV5-6,-,-,TGTGCTTCAGCACCGGGACGAGGTTTTCTGGATGAGCAGTTCTTC,CASAPGRGFLDEQFF
TRBJ1-2,13,TRBV18,-,-,TGTGCCAGCTCACCTTCAGACACTCGCGGCTACACCTTC,CASSPSDTRGYTF
TRBJ2-5,16,TRBV3-1/TRBV3-2,-,-,TGTGCCAGCAGCCAAGACGAAAGACTCAGAAAAGAGACCCAGTACTTC,CASSQDERLRKETQYF
TRBJ1-1,13,TRBV13,-,-,TGTGCCAGCAGCTTAGAGGGGGTCACTGAAGCTTTCTTT,CASSLEGVTEAFF
TRBJ1-1,16,TRBV3-1/TRBV3-2,-,-,TGTGCCAGCAGCCTGTGGGGGGGCAGCGCAAATGGTGAAGCTTTCTTT,CASSLWGGSANGEAFF
TRBJ2-1,16,TRBV3-1/TRBV3-2,-,-,TGTGCCAGCAGCCAAGATGTATACATCTCCTACAATGAGCAGTTCTTC,CASSQDVYISYNEQFF
TRBJ2-2,19,TRBV3-1/TRBV3-2,TRBD2,-,TGTGCCAGCAGCCAAGATTGGGCTAGCGGGGGGCCGAACACCGGGGAGCTGTTTTTT,CASSQDWASGGPNTGELFF
TRBJ2-6,21,TRBV9,TRBD1,-,TGTGCCAGCAGCGTATCCCTTGTGGCCGGGACAGGGGGCTTTGGGGCCAACGTCCTGACTTTC,CASSVSLVAGTGGFGANVLTF
TRBJ1-5,13,TRBV29-1,TRBD1,-,TGCAGCGTTCGACAGGGGGCCGAACAGCCCCAGCATTTT,CSVRQGAEQPQHF
TRBJ1-3,18,TRBV23-1,TRBD1,-,TGCGCCAGCACCCTAAGTCCGGGACAGGGGAGAAATGGAAACACCATATATTTT,CASTLSPGQGRNGNTIYF